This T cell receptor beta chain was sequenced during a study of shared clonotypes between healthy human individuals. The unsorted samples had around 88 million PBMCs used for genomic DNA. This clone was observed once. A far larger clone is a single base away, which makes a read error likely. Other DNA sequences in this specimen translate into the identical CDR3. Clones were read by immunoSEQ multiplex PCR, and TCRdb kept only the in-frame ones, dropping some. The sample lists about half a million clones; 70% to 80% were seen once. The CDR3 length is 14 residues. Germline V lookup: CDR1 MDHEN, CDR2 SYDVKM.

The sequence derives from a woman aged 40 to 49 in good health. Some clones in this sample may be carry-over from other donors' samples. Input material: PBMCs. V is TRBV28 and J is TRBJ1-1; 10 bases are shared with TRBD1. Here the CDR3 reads CASIRQGADTEAFF. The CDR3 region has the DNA TGTGCCAGCATCAGACAGGGGGCGGACACTGAAGCCTTCTTT.